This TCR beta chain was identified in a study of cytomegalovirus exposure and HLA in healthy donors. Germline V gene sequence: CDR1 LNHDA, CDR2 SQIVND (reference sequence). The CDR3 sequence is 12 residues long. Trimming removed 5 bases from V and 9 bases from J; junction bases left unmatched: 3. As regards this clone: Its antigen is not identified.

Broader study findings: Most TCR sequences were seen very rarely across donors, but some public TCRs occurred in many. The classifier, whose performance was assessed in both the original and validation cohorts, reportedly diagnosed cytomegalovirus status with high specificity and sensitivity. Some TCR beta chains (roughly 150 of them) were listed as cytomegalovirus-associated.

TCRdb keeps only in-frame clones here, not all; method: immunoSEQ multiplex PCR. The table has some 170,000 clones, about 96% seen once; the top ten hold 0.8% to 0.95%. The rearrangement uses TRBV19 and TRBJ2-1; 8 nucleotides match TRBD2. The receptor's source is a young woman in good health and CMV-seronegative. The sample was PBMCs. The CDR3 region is CASSRGGSEQFF. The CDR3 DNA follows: TGTGCCAGTAGTCGGGGGGGATCTGAGCAGTTCTTC.